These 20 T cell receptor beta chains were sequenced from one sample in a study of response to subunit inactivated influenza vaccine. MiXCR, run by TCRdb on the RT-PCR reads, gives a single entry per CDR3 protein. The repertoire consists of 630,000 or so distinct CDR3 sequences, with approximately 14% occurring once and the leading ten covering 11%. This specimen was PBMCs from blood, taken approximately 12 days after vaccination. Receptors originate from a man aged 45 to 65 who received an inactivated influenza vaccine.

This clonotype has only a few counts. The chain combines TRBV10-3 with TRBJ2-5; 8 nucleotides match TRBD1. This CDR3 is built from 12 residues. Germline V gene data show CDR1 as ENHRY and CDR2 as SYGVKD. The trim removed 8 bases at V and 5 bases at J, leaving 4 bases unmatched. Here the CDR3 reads CAIAGGAETQYF. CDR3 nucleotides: TGTGCCATCGCAGGGGGCGCGGAGACCCAGTACTTC.

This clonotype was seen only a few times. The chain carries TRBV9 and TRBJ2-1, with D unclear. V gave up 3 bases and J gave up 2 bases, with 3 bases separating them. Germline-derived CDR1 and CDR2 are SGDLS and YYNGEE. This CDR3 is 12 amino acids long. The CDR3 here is CASSDPYNEQFF. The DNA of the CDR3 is TGTGCCAGCAGCGACCCCTACAATGAGCAGTTCTTC.

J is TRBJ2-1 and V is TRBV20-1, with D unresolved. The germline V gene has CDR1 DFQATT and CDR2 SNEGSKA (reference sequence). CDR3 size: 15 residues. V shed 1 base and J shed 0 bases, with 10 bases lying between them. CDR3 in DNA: TGCAGTGCTAGAGTCGACCGGAGCTCCTACAATGAGCAGTTCTTC. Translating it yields CSARVDRSSYNEQFF.

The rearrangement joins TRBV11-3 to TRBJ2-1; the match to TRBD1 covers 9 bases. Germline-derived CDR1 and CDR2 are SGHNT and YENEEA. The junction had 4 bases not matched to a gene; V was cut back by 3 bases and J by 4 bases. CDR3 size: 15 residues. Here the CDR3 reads CASSFGQGKYNEQFF. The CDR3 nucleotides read TGTGCCAGCAGCTTTGGACAGGGGAAATACAATGAGCAGTTCTTC.

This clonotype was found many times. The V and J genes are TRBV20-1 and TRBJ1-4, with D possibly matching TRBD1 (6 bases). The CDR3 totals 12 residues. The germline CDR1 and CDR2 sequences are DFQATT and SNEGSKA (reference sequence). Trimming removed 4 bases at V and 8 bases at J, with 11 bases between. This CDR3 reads CSATGTREKLFF. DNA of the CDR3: TGCAGTGCTACCGGGACACGCGAAAAACTGTTTTTT.

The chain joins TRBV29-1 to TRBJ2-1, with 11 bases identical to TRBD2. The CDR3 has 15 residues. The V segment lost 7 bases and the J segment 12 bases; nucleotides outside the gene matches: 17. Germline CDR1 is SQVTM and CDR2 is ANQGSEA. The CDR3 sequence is CSAEVPGLAVRGQFF. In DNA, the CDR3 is TGCAGCGCAGAGGTTCCGGGACTAGCGGTTAGAGGGCAGTTCTTC.

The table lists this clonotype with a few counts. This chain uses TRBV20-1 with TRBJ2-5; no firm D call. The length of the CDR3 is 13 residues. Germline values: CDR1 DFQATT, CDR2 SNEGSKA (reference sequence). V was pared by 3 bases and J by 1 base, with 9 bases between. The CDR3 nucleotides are TGCAGTGCTAGGAGGTGGATCCAAGAGACCCAGTACTTC. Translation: CSARRWIQETQYF.

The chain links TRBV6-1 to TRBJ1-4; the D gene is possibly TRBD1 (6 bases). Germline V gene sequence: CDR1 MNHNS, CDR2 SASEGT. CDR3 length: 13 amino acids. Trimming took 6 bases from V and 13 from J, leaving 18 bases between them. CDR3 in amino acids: CASSKTGAQGLFF. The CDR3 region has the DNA TGTGCCAGCAGCAAGACAGGTGCCCAGGGACTGTTTTTT.

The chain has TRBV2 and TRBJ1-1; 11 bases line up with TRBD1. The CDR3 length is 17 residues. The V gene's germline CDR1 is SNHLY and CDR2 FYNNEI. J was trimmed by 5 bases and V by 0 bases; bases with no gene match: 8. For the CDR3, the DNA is TGTGCCAGCAGTGAAGCAATGGGACAGGGGGGGACGACTGAAGCTTTCTTT. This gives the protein CASSEAMGQGGTTEAFF.

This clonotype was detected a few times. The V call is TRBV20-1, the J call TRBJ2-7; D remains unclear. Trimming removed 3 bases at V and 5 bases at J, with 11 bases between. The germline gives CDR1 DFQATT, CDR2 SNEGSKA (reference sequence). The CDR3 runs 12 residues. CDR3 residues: CSARPTGHEQYF. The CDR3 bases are TGCAGTGCTAGGCCGACGGGCCACGAGCAGTACTTC.

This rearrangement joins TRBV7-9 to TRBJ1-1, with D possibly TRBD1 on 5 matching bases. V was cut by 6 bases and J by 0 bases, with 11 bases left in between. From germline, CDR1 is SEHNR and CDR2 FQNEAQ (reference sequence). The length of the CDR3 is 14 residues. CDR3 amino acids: CASRQDTLNTEAFF. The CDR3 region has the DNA TGTGCCAGCAGGCAGGACACCCTGAACACTGAAGCTTTCTTT.

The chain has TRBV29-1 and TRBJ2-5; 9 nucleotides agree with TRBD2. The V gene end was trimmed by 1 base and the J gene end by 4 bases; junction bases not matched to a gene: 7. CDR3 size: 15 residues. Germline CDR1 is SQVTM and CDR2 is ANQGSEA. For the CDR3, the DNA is TGCAGCGTTGAAGCGGTAGCGGGAGCGGGAGAGACCCAGTACTTC. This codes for CSVEAVAGAGETQYF.

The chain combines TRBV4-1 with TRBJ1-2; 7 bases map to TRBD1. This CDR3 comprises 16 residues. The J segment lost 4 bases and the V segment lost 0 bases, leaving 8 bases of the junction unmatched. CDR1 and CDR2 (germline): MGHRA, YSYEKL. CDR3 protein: CASSQDVEQGGYGYTF. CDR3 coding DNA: TGCGCCAGCAGCCAAGATGTCGAGCAGGGGGGCTATGGCTACACCTTC.

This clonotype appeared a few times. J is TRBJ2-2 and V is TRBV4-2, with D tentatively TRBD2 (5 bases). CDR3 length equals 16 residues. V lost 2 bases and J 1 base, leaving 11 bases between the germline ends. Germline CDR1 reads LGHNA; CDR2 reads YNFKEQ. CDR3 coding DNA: TGTGCCAGCAGCCAATCTTCGGCGGGGAACACCGGGGAGCTGTTTTTT. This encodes CASSQSSAGNTGELFF.

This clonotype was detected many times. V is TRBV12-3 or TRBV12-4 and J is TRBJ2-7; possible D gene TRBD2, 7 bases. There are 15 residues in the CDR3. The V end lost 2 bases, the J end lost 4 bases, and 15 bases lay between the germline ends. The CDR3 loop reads CASSLNPGGPYEQYF. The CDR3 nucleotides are TGTGCCAGCAGTTTAAACCCCGGGGGGCCATACGAGCAGTACTTC.

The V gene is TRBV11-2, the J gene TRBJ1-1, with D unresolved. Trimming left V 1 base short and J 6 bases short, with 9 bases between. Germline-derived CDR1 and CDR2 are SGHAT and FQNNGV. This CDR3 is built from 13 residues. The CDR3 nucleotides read TGTGCCAGCAGCTTAGGGGGTTGGTCTGAAGCTTTCTTT. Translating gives CASSLGGWSEAFF.

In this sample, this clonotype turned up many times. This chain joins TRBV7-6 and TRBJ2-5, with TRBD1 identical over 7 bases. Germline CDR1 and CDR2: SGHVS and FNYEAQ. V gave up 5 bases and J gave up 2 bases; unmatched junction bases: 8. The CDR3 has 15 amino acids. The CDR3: CASSAPTGKQETQYF. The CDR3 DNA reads TGTGCCAGCAGCGCACCGACAGGGAAACAAGAGACCCAGTACTTC.

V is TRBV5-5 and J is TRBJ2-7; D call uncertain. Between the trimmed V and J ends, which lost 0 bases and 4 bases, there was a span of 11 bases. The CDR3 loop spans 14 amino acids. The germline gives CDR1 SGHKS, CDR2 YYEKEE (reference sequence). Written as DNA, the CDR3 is TGTGCCAGCAGCTTGGACCTTGGGCGGTACGAGCAGTACTTC. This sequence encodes CASSLDLGRYEQYF.

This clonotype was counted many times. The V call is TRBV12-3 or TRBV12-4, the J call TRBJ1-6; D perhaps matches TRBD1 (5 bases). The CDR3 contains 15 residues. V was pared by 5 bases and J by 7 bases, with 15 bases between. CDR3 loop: CASSPTGYSNSPLHF. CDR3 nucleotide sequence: TGTGCCAGCAGTCCAACAGGATACAGCAATTCACCCCTCCACTTT.

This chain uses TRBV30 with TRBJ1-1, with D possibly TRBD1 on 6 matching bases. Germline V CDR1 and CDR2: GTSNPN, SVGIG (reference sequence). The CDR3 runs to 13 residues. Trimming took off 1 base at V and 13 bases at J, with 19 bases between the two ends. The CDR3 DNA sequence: TGTGCCTGGAGTGGAGGGGGGGGGCCGGGGGTTTTCTTT. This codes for CAWSGGGGPGVFF.